Reported below is one T cell receptor beta chain. Its antigen is as yet unknown. The source of the sample is a study of PD-1 blockade in classical Hodgkin lymphoma. Study-level points and caveats: Any patient who commenced nivolumab under 1 year after ASCT was excluded. Whatever underlies the repertoire differences (possibly disease activity or prior therapy) remains undefined. By cycle point C4D1, TCR diversity had risen significantly in CD4+ cells (but not CD8+ cells).

Time point of the sample: cycle 4 day 1 (C4D1), after less than 7 weeks of nivolumab. Relapse after autologous stem cell transplantation occurred in every patient, and brentuximab vedotin exposure varied. Purified CD4+ T cells were obtained from thawed PBMCs through magnetic negative selection. Trimming pared 11 bases from V and 6 bases from J, leaving 14 bases between. The CDR3 loop spans 11 amino acids. CDR1 and CDR2 (germline): SNHLY, FYNNEI. Repertoires were generated with immunoSEQ multiplex PCR, while TCRdb's copy carries only in-frame clones and drops some. The top ten clones hold under 2% of a sample with fewer than 20,000 clones, roughly 79% of them seen once.

The chain has TRBV2 and TRBJ2-7; no firm D call. The sequencing here drew on CD4+ T cells from blood, taken before the fourth cycle of nivolumab. This receptor was taken from a human donor with classical Hodgkin lymphoma. Here the CDR3 DNA reads TGTGCCGGCTCCCTGGGTGGCGAGCAGTACTTC. Protein sequence: CAGSLGGEQYF. Complete variable domain (other parts from reference TRBV2 and TRBJ2-7): EPEVTQTPSHQVTQMGQEVILRCVPISNHLYFYWYRQILGQKVEFLVSFYNNEISEKSEIFDDQFSVERPDGSNFTLKIRSTKLEDSAMYFCAGSLGGEQYFGPGTRLTVT.